These 25 T cell receptor beta chains were all obtained from the same sample, sequenced in a study of cytomegalovirus exposure and HLA in healthy donors (dated by TCRdb to the late 2010s). Library generation was performed with the immunoSEQ multiplex PCR assay. For the multiplex PCR, a mixture combining 60 forward primers for TCR Vbeta segments and 13 reverse primers for TCR Jbeta segments was used. TCRdb holds this immuneACCESS table with in-frame rearrangements only. Some clones are missing; in checked studies, unresolved V genes explain under half, and the rest has no known cause. The sample data list about 140,000 clones, and approximately 80% of these were observed just once. The ten largest account for about 2.2% of the sample. The sample comprised PBMCs. Source of these receptors: a man aged 50-59 years in good health and CMV-seronegative.

A few counts support this clone. The chain joins TRBV9 to TRBJ1-3; TRBD1 aligns across 7 bases. The V segment lost 4 bases and the J segment 4 bases; nucleotides outside the gene matches: 8. Germline CDR1 reads SGDLS; CDR2 reads YYNGEE. The CDR3 spans 15 residues. CDR3 sequence (DNA): TGTGCCAGCAGCCTTACAGGGGCTCAAGGAAACACCATATATTTT. Residues: CASSLTGAQGNTIYF.

The V and J genes are TRBV28 and TRBJ1-5; unclear D gene. The CDR3 sequence is 12 residues long. The V gene's germline CDR1 is MDHEN and CDR2 SYDVKM. Trimming removed 5 bases from V and 10 bases from J, with 12 bases in between. CDR3 in DNA: TGTGCCAGCAGTGAAATTTTGGGCCCCCAGCATTTT. This encodes CASSEILGPQHF.

The chain joins TRBV2 to TRBJ2-5, with 9 positions matching TRBD1. The CDR3 consists of 15 residues. Germline V gene lookup returns CDR1 SNHLY and CDR2 FYNNEI. V shed 6 bases, J shed 5 bases, and the junction held 10 bases outside the gene matches. The CDR3 region is CASSPGQGMGETQYF. For the CDR3, the DNA is TGTGCCAGCAGCCCCGGACAGGGGATGGGGGAGACCCAGTACTTC.

The chain joins TRBV4-2 to TRBJ1-2, with no clear D. Germline values: CDR1 LGHNA, CDR2 YNFKEQ. The CDR3 spans 15 residues. The V end lost 0 bases, the J end lost 2 bases, and 10 bases lay between the germline ends. CDR3 coding DNA: TGTGCCAGCAGCCAAGATTTGGCGGAAAACTATGGCTACACCTTC. This translates into CASSQDLAENYGYTF.

The rearrangement joins TRBV28 to TRBJ2-7, with D maybe TRBD1 (5 bases). The CDR3 consists of 15 residues. The germline gives CDR1 MDHEN, CDR2 SYDVKM. Trimming pared 6 bases from V and 7 bases from J, leaving 22 bases between. The CDR3 is CASRRPTPQGGEQYF. The CDR3 DNA sequence: TGTGCCAGCAGACGACCCACACCCCAGGGTGGGGAGCAGTACTTC.

The chain employs TRBV4-1 and TRBJ1-1, with D perhaps TRBD1 (5 bases). Germline-derived CDR1 and CDR2 are MGHRA and YSYEKL. Trimming pared 3 bases from V and 2 bases from J, leaving 13 bases between. The CDR3 totals 15 residues. The CDR3 sequence is CASSQGFGGNTEAFF. CDR3 nucleotides: TGCGCCAGCAGCCAGGGTTTCGGGGGTAACACTGAAGCTTTCTTT.

This chain links TRBV7-9 with TRBJ2-7; D possibly corresponds to TRBD2 (5 bases). The CDR3 loop spans 17 amino acids. In germline, CDR1 is SEHNR, CDR2 FQNEAQ (reference sequence). The V gene lost 1 base and the J gene lost 1 base, with 17 bases spanning the gap. This CDR3 is CASSLVAGRSYSYEQYF. Written as DNA, the CDR3 is TGTGCCAGCAGCTTAGTGGCGGGTAGATCGTATTCCTACGAGCAGTACTTC.

This clone was detected a few times. This same CDR3 is encoded by further DNA sequences in the sample. The rearrangement joins TRBV5-4 to TRBJ1-4; D gene unclear. With 0 bases removed from V and 4 bases from J, the gap between germline ends came to 4 bases. This CDR3 region has 13 residues. From germline, CDR1 is SGHNT and CDR2 YYREEE (reference sequence). In DNA, the CDR3 is TGTGCCAGCAGCTTGGATAGTAATGAAAAACTGTTTTTT. This sequence encodes CASSLDSNEKLFF.

The genes are TRBV18 and TRBJ1-6, with D perhaps matching TRBD1 (6 bases). Trimming pared 5 bases from V and 10 bases from J, leaving 15 bases between. In germline, CDR1 is KGHSH, CDR2 LQKENI. The length of the CDR3 is 14 residues. CDR3 nucleotide sequence: TGTGCCAGCTCATCGACAGGCCCCGAATCACCCCTCCACTTT. Encoded protein: CASSSTGPESPLHF.

This chain links TRBV6-1 with TRBJ2-3; 11 positions match TRBD2. Germline assignment: CDR1 MNHNS and CDR2 SASEGT. J gave up 3 bases and V 4 bases, and 6 bases lay outside the gene matches. The CDR3 is 16 residues long. The CDR3 DNA reads TGTGCCAGCAGTGTAGAATGGACTAGCGGGACAGATACGCAGTATTTT. It encodes CASSVEWTSGTDTQYF.

This clone was detected only once. This chain uses TRBV30 with TRBJ2-7; 9 nucleotides match TRBD2. The germline V gene encodes CDR1 GTSNPN and CDR2 SVGIG (reference sequence). The junction had 0 bases not matched to a gene; V was cut back by 3 bases and J by 3 bases. This CDR3 is 12 amino acids long. CDR3 coding DNA: TGTGCCTGGAGACTAGCGGGCTACGAGCAGTACTTC. Protein sequence: CAWRLAGYEQYF.

The chain carries TRBV19 and TRBJ1-5; 7 bases align to TRBD1. CDR1 and CDR2 from the germline V gene are LNHDA and SQIVND (reference sequence). The CDR3 covers 13 residues. J lost 5 bases, V lost 5 bases, and 3 bases had no gene match. The CDR3 region is CASSATGDQPQHF. CDR3 sequence (DNA): TGTGCCAGTAGTGCAACAGGGGATCAGCCCCAGCATTTT.

The chain uses TRBV2 and TRBJ2-1; the D gene is possibly TRBD2 (5 bases). The CDR3 runs to 15 residues. Germline CDR1 and CDR2: SNHLY and FYNNEI. With 8 bases removed from V and 0 bases from J, the gap between germline ends came to 14 bases. In DNA, the CDR3 is TGTGCCAGCGGATGGACTCCCGGCTCCTACAATGAGCAGTTCTTC. Amino acids: CASGWTPGSYNEQFF. Full variable domain (rest looked up from reference TRBV2 and TRBJ2-1): EPEVTQTPSHQVTQMGQEVILRCVPISNHLYFYWYRQILGQKVEFLVSFYNNEISEKSEIFDDQFSVERPDGSNFTLKIRSTKLEDSAMYFCASGWTPGSYNEQFFGPGTRLTVL.

Note on this clone: At one end the junction does not follow the germline gene, possibly because of a read error. The chain joins TRBV11-3 to TRBJ2-7, with TRBD1 matching 11 bases. The germline V gene encodes CDR1 SGHNT and CDR2 YENEEA. The CDR3 has 15 amino acids. CDR3 coding DNA: TGTGCCAACAGCTTAGGTGGACAGGGGGCTAGCGAGCAGTACTTC. Its protein is CANSLGGQGASEQYF.

This rearrangement joins TRBV27 to TRBJ2-2; 7 nucleotides match TRBD1. CDR3 length: 17 amino acids. The germline gives CDR1 MNHEY, CDR2 SMNVEV (reference sequence). The trim removed 4 bases at V and 2 bases at J, leaving 10 bases unmatched. CDR3 nucleotides: TGTGCCAGCAGTTCGTCCCAGACAGGGTTCAACACCGGGGAGCTGTTTTTT. It specifies CASSSSQTGFNTGELFF.

This sequence joins TRBV2 and TRBJ2-2, with D possibly being TRBD2 (6 bases). Germline-derived CDR1 and CDR2 are SNHLY and FYNNEI. The CDR3 covers 13 residues. V was cut by 9 bases and J by 5 bases, with 13 bases left in between. CDR3: CASTGLLTGELFF. The CDR3 DNA follows: TGTGCCAGTACGGGACTCCTGACCGGGGAGCTGTTTTTT.

The sample holds a few counts of this clone. Other nucleotide sequences in the sample specify the same CDR3. The chain is built from TRBV7-2 and TRBJ2-1; a weak D match, TRBD1 (6 bases). Germline lookup yields CDR1 SGHTA and CDR2 FQGNSA. The CDR3 sequence is 15 residues long. Trimming left V 1 base short and J 3 bases short, with 10 bases between. The CDR3 is CASSLGQGIYNEQFF. DNA of the CDR3: TGTGCCAGCAGCTTAGGGCAGGGGATCTACAATGAGCAGTTCTTC.

V and J are TRBV30 and TRBJ1-2; 9 bases align to TRBD1. This CDR3 has 15 amino acids. Per the germline V gene, CDR1 is GTSNPN and CDR2 is SVGIG (reference sequence). J was trimmed by 3 bases and V by 3 bases; bases with no gene match: 8. CDR3: CAWRGWDRDYYGYTF. Here the CDR3 DNA reads TGTGCCTGGAGGGGTTGGGACAGGGATTACTATGGCTACACCTTC.

This chain uses TRBV5-1 with TRBJ2-7, with 7 bases matching TRBD2. In germline, CDR1 is SGHRS, CDR2 YFSETQ. V lost 4 bases, J lost 6 bases, and 13 bases stayed unmatched. The CDR3 contains 15 residues. CDR3 DNA: TGCGCCAGCAGCAATACCGGGACTACGCTCAGCGAGCAGTACTTC. The encoded protein is CASSNTGTTLSEQYF.

The rearrangement links TRBV11-2 to TRBJ2-5; 16 nucleotides agree with TRBD2. After removal of 5 bases from V and 5 bases from J, the junction contained 8 bases not matched to a gene. Germline values: CDR1 SGHAT, CDR2 FQNNGV. This CDR3 spans 17 amino acids. The CDR3 is CASSPGTSGGAAETQYF. As DNA, the CDR3 is TGTGCCAGCAGCCCCGGGACTAGCGGGGGGGCGGCGGAGACCCAGTACTTC.

J is TRBJ2-3 and V is TRBV28, with TRBD2 as a possible D gene (6 bases). This CDR3 has 16 residues. From germline, CDR1 is MDHEN and CDR2 SYDVKM. The germline V and J ends were trimmed by 1 base and 1 base, with 12 bases remaining between them. CDR3 bases: TGTGCCAGCAGTTTATTGGCCAGGGAGGGCACAGATACGCAGTATTTT. Protein: CASSLLAREGTDTQYF.

This clone has a single count. J is TRBJ2-1 and V is TRBV29-1; 10 bases match TRBD2. V lost 6 bases to trimming and J lost 6 bases; unmatched junction nucleotides: 8. CDR3 length equals 14 residues. Germline V lookup: CDR1 SQVTM, CDR2 ANQGSEA. The CDR3 is CSVTSGGAGNEQFF. The CDR3 DNA is TGCAGCGTGACAAGCGGGGGGGCAGGCAATGAGCAGTTCTTC.

The chain employs TRBV19 and TRBJ2-7; no clear D. The CDR3 runs to 12 residues. The germline V and J ends were trimmed by 2 bases and 7 bases, with 9 bases remaining between them. Germline CDR1 is LNHDA and CDR2 is SQIVND (reference sequence). CDR3 sequence (DNA): TGTGCCAGTAGTATAAACAGTGGGGAGCAGTACTTC. Protein sequence: CASSINSGEQYF.

This clone appeared a few times. This chain uses TRBV11-2 with TRBJ2-5; 10 bases match TRBD2. This CDR3 is built from 16 residues. The germline V gene has CDR1 SGHAT and CDR2 FQNNGV. The V and J ends lost 8 bases and 5 bases, in that order; junction bases with no gene match: 14. CDR3 nucleotide sequence: TGTGCCAGCGGGACCAAGCGGGGGGGCCCGATCGAGACCCAGTACTTC. Protein: CASGTKRGGPIETQYF.

The V call is TRBV5-4, the J call TRBJ2-1, with 8 bases that match TRBD1. Trimming at V came to 4 bases and at J to 6 bases, leaving 3 bases not matched to a gene. Germline-derived CDR1 and CDR2 are SGHNT and YYREEE (reference sequence). CDR3 length: 13 residues. Written as DNA, the CDR3 is TGTGCCAGCAGCAAGGGGACAGGCAATGAGCAGTTCTTC. This codes for CASSKGTGNEQFF. The complete variable domain, with remaining parts taken from reference TRBV5-4 and TRBJ2-1, reads ETGVTQSPTHLIKTRGQQVTLRCSSQSGHNTVSWYQQALGQGPQFIFQYYREEENGRGNFPPRFSGLQFPNYSSELNVNALELDDSALYLCASSKGTGNEQFFGPGTRLTVL.